A selection of T cell receptor beta chains follows, all from one sample in a study of blood T cell repertoires in COVID-19. TCRdb's table, derived via immunoSEQ multiplex PCR, lists solely in-frame clones and lacks some. The sample holds roughly 150,000 clones, 80% to 90% seen once. The sample taken for sequencing was peripheral blood. These receptors came from a woman between 70 and 85 years old with COVID-19, enrolled during active disease. Both conserved end residues are trimmed from each CDR3. A D gene is named only where the DNA matches it firmly.

J | V | D | CDR3
TRBJ2-5 | TRBV11-3 | . | ASSLGATGLQETQY
TRBJ2-5 | TRBV27 | . | ASSRSLVGDETQY
TRBJ1-5 | TRBV19 | TRBD1 | ASSRTGPDQPQH
TRBJ2-3 | TRBV28 | TRBD2 | ASGLAVLGVNTQY
TRBJ1-2 | TRBV10-3 | . | AIRGLQDGYT
TRBJ1-2 | TRBV15 | . | ATSRDTGGDYGYT
TRBJ1-1 | TRBV10-2 | TRBD1 | ASSERDRGRTEAF
TRBJ2-2 | TRBV10-3 | TRBD2 | AISAVSGGAARTGELF
TRBJ1-1 | TRBV10-2 | . | ASSTRNTEAF
TRBJ1-4 | TRBV7-9 | . | ASSVVRAREGATNEKLF
TRBJ2-4 | TRBV19 | TRBD2 | ASSRSGGTKNIQY
TRBJ2-1 | TRBV2 | TRBD1 | ASSSYRGSYNEQF
TRBJ1-6 | TRBV27 | . | ASSPGERVSPLH
TRBJ1-4 | TRBV7-9 | TRBD1 | ASSFPSGGYEKLF
TRBJ1-2 | TRBV7-9 | . | ASSPWRVSNYGYT
TRBJ2-7 | TRBV28 | TRBD1 | ASTRGQPYEQY